Following are 9 T cell receptor beta chains from one sample sequenced in a study of OX40 agonist ivuxolimab in advanced cancers. Repertoires were generated with immunoSEQ multiplex PCR, while TCRdb's copy carries only in-frame clones and drops some. The sample comprises tens of thousands of clones, 75% to 95% of which are singletons, and 2.6% rests with the top ten. The source material was CD4+ or CD8+ T cells sorted from blood, sampled in a trial of the OX40 agonist ivuxolimab. The receptors originated from an adult with an advanced solid tumor such as melanoma, head and neck, liver or kidney cancer.

This clone came up once. The genes are TRBV21-1 and TRBJ2-2; the listed D gene, TRBD2, was not tested against the DNA. TRBV21-1 is shown as a pseudogene. The CDR3 spans 15 residues. CDR3 amino acids: CASSEEEPATGELFF. The CDR3 DNA reads TGTGCCAGCAGCGAGGAGGAACCTGCGACCGGGGAGCTGTTTTTT.

This clone was detected only a few times. The chain combines TRBV4-1 with TRBJ2-7; D call uncertain. V was trimmed by 0 bases and J by 3 bases, leaving 12 bases between them. Germline V gene lookup returns CDR1 MGHRA and CDR2 YSYEKL. The CDR3 sequence is 15 residues long. The CDR3 DNA reads TGCGCCAGCAGCCAAGATGCCCGGACCCACTACGAGCAGTACTTC. Residues: CASSQDARTHYEQYF.

The chain recombines TRBV30 with TRBJ1-1, with 9 bases matching TRBD1. The germline V gene has CDR1 GTSNPN and CDR2 SVGIG (reference sequence). V was pared by 3 bases and J by 5 bases, with 7 bases of the junction left unmatched. The CDR3 extends over 14 amino acids. This CDR3 reads CAWSYRGRGTEAFF. In DNA, the CDR3 is TGTGCCTGGAGCTACAGGGGGCGTGGGACTGAAGCTTTCTTT.

In nucleotides, the CDR3 is TGTGCCAGCATGGGGACAGGGGCGATTACCCAGTACTTC. This gives the protein CASMGTGAITQYF. V usage is TRBV28 and J usage is TRBJ2-5; 10 nucleotides match TRBD1. This CDR3 comprises 13 residues. After removal of 7 bases from V and 8 bases from J, the junction contained 7 bases not matched to a gene. CDR1 MDHEN and CDR2 SYDVKM come from the germline V gene.

CDR3 amino acids: CAISESNVGVGNEQFF. The CDR3 DNA reads TGTGCCATCAGTGAGTCGAATGTGGGAGTCGGAAATGAGCAGTTCTTC. The chain is built from TRBV10-3 and TRBJ2-1; D may be TRBD2 (5 bases). The germline gives CDR1 ENHRY, CDR2 SYGVKD. Trimming removed 0 bases at V and 7 bases at J, with 16 bases between. This CDR3 spans 16 amino acids.

The chain recombines TRBV30 with TRBJ2-1, with unresolved D. The germline CDR1 and CDR2 sequences are GTSNPN and SVGIG (reference sequence). CDR3 size: 12 residues. Trimming cost V 0 bases and J 10 bases, with 10 bases left between them. CDR3 sequence reads: CAWSVQGAEQFF. The DNA of the CDR3 is TGTGCCTGGAGTGTACAAGGCGCGGAGCAGTTCTTC. The variable domain in full, with the rest retrieved from reference TRBV30 and TRBJ2-1, is SQTIHQWPATLVQPVGSPLSLECTVEGTSNPNLYWYRQAAGRGLQLLFYSVGIGQISSEVPQNLSASRPQDRQFILSSKKLLLSDSGFYLCAWSVQGAEQFFGPGTRLTVL.

The chain links TRBV19 to TRBJ2-7, with 14 bases aligning to TRBD2. This CDR3 region has 17 residues. The germline gives CDR1 LNHDA, CDR2 SQIVND (reference sequence). J was trimmed by 3 bases and V by 5 bases; bases with no gene match: 9. Here the CDR3 reads CASSGTSGSQGFYEQYF. CDR3 DNA sequence: TGTGCCAGTAGTGGGACTAGCGGGAGCCAAGGGTTCTACGAGCAGTACTTC.

The chain employs TRBV6-6 and TRBJ1-1, with D maybe TRBD1 (5 bases). This CDR3 comprises 14 residues. Per germline, CDR1 MNHNY and CDR2 SVGAGI (reference sequence). Between the trimmed V and J ends, which lost 2 bases and 5 bases, there was a span of 12 bases. CDR3 DNA: TGTGCCAGCAGTTACCAAAGGGACGGTACTGAAGCTTTCTTT. It encodes CASSYQRDGTEAFF.

In this sample, this clone turned up a few times. The V and J genes are TRBV28 and TRBJ1-2; D possibly corresponds to TRBD1 (5 bases). CDR1 is MDHEN and CDR2 is SYDVKM in the germline V gene. The V and J ends lost 6 bases and 2 bases respectively, with 13 bases between them. CDR3 length: 14 amino acids. The CDR3 here is CASSQSGKNYGYTF. CDR3 bases: TGTGCCAGCAGCCAATCAGGGAAGAACTATGGCTACACCTTC.